Below are 3 T cell receptor beta chains sequenced from a single sample in a study of Graves' ophthalmopathy and Graves' hyperthyroidism. The authors amplified TCR beta CDR3 regions from RNA transcripts. HTBI-primed first-round RT-PCR preceded second-round multiplex PCR. MiXCR was run by TCRdb on the multiplex PCR reads, yielding one entry per CDR3 protein. Among 1 million to 1.3 million distinct CDR3 sequences listed, about two fifths were seen once. Source material: peripheral blood or thyroid tissue (not recorded which). These receptor sequences come from an adult man with Graves' hyperthyroidism.

Here the CDR3 DNA reads TGCGCCAGCAGCCCGGAGGGCTATACAGATACGCAGTATTTT. Protein product: CASSPEGYTDTQYF. The chain is built from TRBV5-1 and TRBJ2-3; weak D call: TRBD2 (6 bases). Germline V gene sequence: CDR1 SGHRS, CDR2 YFSETQ. The CDR3 is 14 residues long. With 4 bases removed from V and 3 bases from J, the gap between germline ends came to 12 bases.

This clonotype appeared a few times. This rearrangement joins TRBV30 to TRBJ1-5; the D gene is possibly TRBD1 (5 bases). From germline, CDR1 is GTSNPN and CDR2 SVGIG (reference sequence). Between the trimmed V and J ends, which lost 8 bases and 6 bases, there was a span of 11 bases. This CDR3 comprises 11 residues. The DNA of the CDR3 is TGTGCCGCGGGGGGGTCTCAGCCCCAGCATTTT. It encodes CAAGGSQPQHF.

The chain carries TRBV19 and TRBJ1-1; D unclear. CDR1 is LNHDA, CDR2 SQIVND, per germline (reference sequence). CDR3 length: 14 amino acids. V was cut by 11 bases and J by 4 bases, with 20 bases left in between. CDR3 loop: CACSVTRYGTEAFF. CDR3 sequence (DNA): TGTGCCTGCAGCGTCACCAGGTACGGCACTGAAGCTTTCTTT.